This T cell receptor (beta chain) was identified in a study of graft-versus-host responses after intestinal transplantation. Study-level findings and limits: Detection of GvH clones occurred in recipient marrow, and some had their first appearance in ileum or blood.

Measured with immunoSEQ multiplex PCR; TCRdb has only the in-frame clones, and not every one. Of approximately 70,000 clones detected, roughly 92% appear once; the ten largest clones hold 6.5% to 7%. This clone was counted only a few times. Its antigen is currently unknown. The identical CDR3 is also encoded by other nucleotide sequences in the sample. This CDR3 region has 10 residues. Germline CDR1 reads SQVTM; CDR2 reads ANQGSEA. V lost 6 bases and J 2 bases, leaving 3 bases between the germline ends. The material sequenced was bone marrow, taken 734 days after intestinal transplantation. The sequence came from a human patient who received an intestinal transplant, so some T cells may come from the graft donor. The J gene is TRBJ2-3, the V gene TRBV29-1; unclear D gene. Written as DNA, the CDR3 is TGCAGCGTGGACACAGATACGCAGTATTTT. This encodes CSVDTDTQYF.